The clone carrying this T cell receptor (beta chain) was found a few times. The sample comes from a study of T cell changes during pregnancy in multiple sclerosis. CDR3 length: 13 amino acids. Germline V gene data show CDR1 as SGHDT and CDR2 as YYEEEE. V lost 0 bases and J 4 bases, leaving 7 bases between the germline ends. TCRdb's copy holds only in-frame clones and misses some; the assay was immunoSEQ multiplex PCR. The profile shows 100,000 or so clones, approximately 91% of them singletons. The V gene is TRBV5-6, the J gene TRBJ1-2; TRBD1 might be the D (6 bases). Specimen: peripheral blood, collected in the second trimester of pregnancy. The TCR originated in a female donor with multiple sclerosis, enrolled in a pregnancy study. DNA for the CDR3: TGTGCCAGCAGCTTGGGGACAGTCTATGGCTACACCTTC. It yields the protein CASSLGTVYGYTF.